This T cell receptor (beta chain) was sequenced during a study of identical twins. cDNA carried unique molecular identifiers, and a universal primer site was added by template switching. MiXCR was run by TCRdb on the 5' RACE reads, yielding one entry per CDR3 protein. This table holds about 700,000 distinct CDR3 sequences, roughly 6% found once. CDR1 SGDLS and CDR2 YYNGEE come from the germline V gene. The CDR3 contains 16 residues. The germline V and J ends were trimmed by 2 bases and 4 bases, with 18 bases remaining between them. Source material: naive T cells sorted from blood. This receptor was taken from a man younger than 30 in good health. The chain recombines TRBV9 with TRBJ1-2; D gene ambiguous. The CDR3 DNA follows: TGTGCCAGCAGCGTTGGACCCTCTTCGGTTGGCTATGGCTACACCTTC. Translating it yields CASSVGPSSVGYGYTF.